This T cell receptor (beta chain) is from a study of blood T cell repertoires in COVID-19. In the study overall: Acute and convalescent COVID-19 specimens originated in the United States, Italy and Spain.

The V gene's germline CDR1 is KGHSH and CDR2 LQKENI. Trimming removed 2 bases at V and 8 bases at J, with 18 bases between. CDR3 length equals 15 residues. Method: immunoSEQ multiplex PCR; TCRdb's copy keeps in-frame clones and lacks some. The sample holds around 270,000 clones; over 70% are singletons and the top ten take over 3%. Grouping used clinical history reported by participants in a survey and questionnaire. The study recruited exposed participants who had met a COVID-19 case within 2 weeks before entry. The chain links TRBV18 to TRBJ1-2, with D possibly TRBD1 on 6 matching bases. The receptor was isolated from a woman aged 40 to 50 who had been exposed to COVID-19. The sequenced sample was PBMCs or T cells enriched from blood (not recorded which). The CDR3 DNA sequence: TGTGCCAGCTCACCAGATCAAGGAACAGGGTCCGGCTACACCTTC. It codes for CASSPDQGTGSGYTF.